This T cell receptor beta chain was obtained from a study of T-cell memory formation after mild COVID-19. Looking at the study overall: TCR clusters were mostly confined to one donor each. Study outcomes and limitations: The appearance of some responding clones in pre-infection memory suggested that cross-reactive memory joined. CD8+ contracting clones occupied EMRA, while CD4+ ones occupied mainly CM and EM.

This clonotype occurred a few times. Its antigen remains unknown. Using its own MiXCR run on the 5' RACE reads, TCRdb lists one record per CDR3 protein. This sample yields approximately 260,000 distinct CDR3 sequences, of which less than 20% are seen a single time; approximately 3.5% belongs to the top ten. Sequencing was done on a sample of PBMCs or a T cell subset sorted from them (not recorded which). The sequence came from a young man who had mild COVID-19 (a few samples of this study predate the infection). Cell type and time point are not known.

CDR3 bases: TGCAGTGCTCGGACTCGGCTAGGCAATCAGCCCCAGCATTTT. The encoded protein is CSARTRLGNQPQHF. The chain joins TRBV20-1 to TRBJ1-5; D gene ambiguous. The V end lost 5 bases, the J end lost 2 bases, and 13 bases lay between the germline ends. Germline V CDR1 and CDR2: DFQATT, SNEGSKA (reference sequence). The CDR3 is 14 residues long.